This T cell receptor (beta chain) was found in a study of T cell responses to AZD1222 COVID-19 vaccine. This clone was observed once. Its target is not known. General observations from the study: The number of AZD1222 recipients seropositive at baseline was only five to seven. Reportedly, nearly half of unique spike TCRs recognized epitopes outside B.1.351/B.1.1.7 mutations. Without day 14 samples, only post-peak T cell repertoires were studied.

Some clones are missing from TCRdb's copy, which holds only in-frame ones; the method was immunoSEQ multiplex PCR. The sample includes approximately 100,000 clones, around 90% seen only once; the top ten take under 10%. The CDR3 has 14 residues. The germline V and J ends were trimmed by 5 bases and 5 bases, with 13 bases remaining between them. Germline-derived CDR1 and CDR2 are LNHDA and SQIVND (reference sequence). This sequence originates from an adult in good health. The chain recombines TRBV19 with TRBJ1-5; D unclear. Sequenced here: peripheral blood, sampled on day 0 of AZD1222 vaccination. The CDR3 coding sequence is TGTGCCAGTAGTGCCCCCCGTCGGGATCAGCCCCAGCATTTT. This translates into CASSAPRRDQPQHF.